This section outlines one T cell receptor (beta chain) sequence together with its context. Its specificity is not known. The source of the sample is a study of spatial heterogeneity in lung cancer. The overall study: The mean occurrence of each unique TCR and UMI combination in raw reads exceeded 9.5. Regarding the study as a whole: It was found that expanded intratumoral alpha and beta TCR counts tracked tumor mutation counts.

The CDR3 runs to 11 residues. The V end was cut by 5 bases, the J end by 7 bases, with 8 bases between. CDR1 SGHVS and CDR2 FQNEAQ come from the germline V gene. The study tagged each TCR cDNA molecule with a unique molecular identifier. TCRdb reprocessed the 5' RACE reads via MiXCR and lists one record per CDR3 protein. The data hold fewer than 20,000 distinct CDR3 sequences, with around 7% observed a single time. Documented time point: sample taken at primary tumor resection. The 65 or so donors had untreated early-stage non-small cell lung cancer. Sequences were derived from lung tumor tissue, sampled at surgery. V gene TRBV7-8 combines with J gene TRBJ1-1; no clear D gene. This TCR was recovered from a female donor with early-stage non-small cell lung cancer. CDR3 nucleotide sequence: TGTGCCAGCAGCCGGGAAGGTGAAGCTTTCTTT. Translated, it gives CASSREGEAFF. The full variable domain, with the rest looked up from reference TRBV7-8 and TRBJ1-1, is GAGVSQSPRYKVAKRGQDVALRCDPISGHVSLFWYQQALGQGPEFLTYFQNEAQLDKSGLPSDRFFAERPEGSVSTLKIQRTQQEDSAVYLCASSREGEAFFGQGTRLTVV.